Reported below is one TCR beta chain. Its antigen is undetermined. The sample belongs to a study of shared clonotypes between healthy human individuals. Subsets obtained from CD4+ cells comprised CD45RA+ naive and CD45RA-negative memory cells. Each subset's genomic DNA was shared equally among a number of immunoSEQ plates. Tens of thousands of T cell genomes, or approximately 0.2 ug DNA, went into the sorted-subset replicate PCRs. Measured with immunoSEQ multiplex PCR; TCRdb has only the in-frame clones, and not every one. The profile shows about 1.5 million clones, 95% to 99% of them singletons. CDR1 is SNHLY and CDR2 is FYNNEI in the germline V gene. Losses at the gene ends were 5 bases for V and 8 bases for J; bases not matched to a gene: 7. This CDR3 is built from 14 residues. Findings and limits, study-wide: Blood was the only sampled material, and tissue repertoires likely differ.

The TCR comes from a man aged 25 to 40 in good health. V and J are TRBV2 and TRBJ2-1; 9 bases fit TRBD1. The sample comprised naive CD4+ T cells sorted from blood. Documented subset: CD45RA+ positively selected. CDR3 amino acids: CASSKTGGFDEQFF. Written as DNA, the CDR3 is TGTGCCAGCAGTAAGACAGGGGGTTTCGATGAGCAGTTCTTC.